Below are 11 T cell receptor beta chains sequenced from a single sample in a study of CDR3 diversity in severe acne. TCRdb reprocessed the PCR reads with MiXCR, giving one entry per CDR3 protein. The repertoire includes about 90,000 distinct CDR3 sequences, approximately 52% of them detected once, and around 10% sits in the top ten. Material: blood. The receptors come from a male donor in good health, serving as a control.

This clonotype was picked up many times. J is TRBJ2-2 and V is TRBV5-4; 8 bases map to TRBD1. The trim removed 9 bases at V and 0 bases at J, leaving 7 bases unmatched. This CDR3 comprises 15 residues. Germline V CDR1 and CDR2: SGHNT, YYREEE (reference sequence). As DNA, the CDR3 is TGTGCCACCCGCACAGGGGGAACGAACACCGGGGAGCTGTTTTTT. As protein: CATRTGGTNTGELFF.

The J gene is TRBJ1-5, the V gene TRBV5-1; weak D call: TRBD1 (5 bases). The CDR3 is 15 amino acids. CDR1 and CDR2 (germline): SGHRS, YFSETQ. Trimming left V 0 bases short and J 6 bases short, with 13 bases between. The CDR3 sequence: CASSLGGGEGQPQHF. Here the CDR3 DNA reads TGCGCCAGCAGCTTGGGGGGGGGTGAGGGTCAGCCCCAGCATTTT.

Many counts were recorded for this clonotype. The V gene is TRBV11-3, the J gene TRBJ2-3; TRBD2 agrees at 8 bases. The CDR3 consists of 16 residues. Unmatched junction bases numbered 7, after V lost 1 base and J lost 4 bases. Per germline, CDR1 SGHNT and CDR2 YENEEA. CDR3: CASSLVAGGGSDTQYF. CDR3 nucleotide sequence: TGTGCCAGCAGCTTAGTTGCGGGAGGTGGCTCAGATACGCAGTATTTT.

The rearrangement uses TRBV9 and TRBJ2-7; 8 nucleotides line up with TRBD2. This CDR3 is 14 amino acids long. Germline CDR1 and CDR2: SGDLS and YYNGEE. J gave up 2 bases and V 0 bases, and 1 base lay outside the gene matches. The CDR3: CASSVVGLAYEQYF. CDR3 nucleotide sequence: TGTGCCAGCAGCGTAGTGGGACTAGCCTACGAGCAGTACTTC.

The J gene is TRBJ2-7, the V gene TRBV27; no definite D call. CDR3 size: 15 residues. V shed 6 bases and J shed 3 bases, with 18 bases lying between them. Germline CDR1 MNHEY, CDR2 SMNVEV (reference sequence). The CDR3: CASSSDGPPFYEQYF. The CDR3 coding sequence is TGTGCCAGCAGCTCGGACGGCCCCCCCTTCTACGAGCAGTACTTC.

Concerning this clonotype itself: The junction differs from germline at one of its ends, possibly a read error. The V and J genes are TRBV12-3 or TRBV12-4 and TRBJ1-5, with D unresolved. Near its end, the DNA agrees better with TRBJ2-3, so the J call may be wrong. There are 14 residues in the CDR3. The CDR3 reads CAGSLGLPEQPQYF. The CDR3, as DNA: TGTGCCGGCAGTCTGGGATTGCCCGAACAGCCCCAGTATTTT.

Many counts were recorded for this clonotype. V is TRBV6-5 and J is TRBJ1-1; a weak D match, TRBD1 (6 bases). The V gene lost 6 bases and the J gene lost 0 bases, with 20 bases spanning the gap. Germline-derived CDR1 and CDR2 are MNHEY and SVGAGI. The CDR3 is made up of 17 amino acids. The CDR3 spells CASSPHPTGALNTEAFF. In nucleotides, the CDR3 is TGTGCCAGCAGCCCACACCCGACAGGCGCCTTGAACACTGAAGCTTTCTTT.

The chain recombines TRBV19 with TRBJ1-3; 8 nucleotides match TRBD1. Germline V gives CDR1 LNHDA, CDR2 SQIVND (reference sequence). The CDR3 is 15 residues long. With V trimmed by 6 bases and J by 0 bases, 4 bases remained unmatched. CDR3 nucleotide sequence: TGTGCCAGTAGGGACAGGGAGCTCTCTGGAAACACCATATATTTT. It translates to CASRDRELSGNTIYF.

J is TRBJ1-6 and V is TRBV20-1; possible D gene TRBD1, 6 bases. CDR3 length equals 13 residues. Between the trimmed V and J ends, which lost 0 bases and 9 bases, there was a span of 9 bases. Per germline, CDR1 DFQATT and CDR2 SNEGSKA (reference sequence). The CDR3 DNA reads TGCAGTGCTAGAGAGGGAGGGGGTTCACCCCTCCACTTT. Translating gives CSAREGGGSPLHF.

The CDR3 here is CASSHGRLNQPQHF. CDR3 DNA: TGTGCCAGCAGTCACGGGCGGCTCAATCAGCCCCAGCATTTT. This rearrangement joins TRBV6-5 to TRBJ1-5; D is uncertain. Looked up from germline, CDR1 is MNHEY and CDR2 is SVGAGI. The CDR3 runs to 14 residues. Trimming left V 5 bases short and J 3 bases short, with 11 bases between.

The chain has TRBV7-8 and TRBJ2-5; tentative D call: TRBD2 (5 bases). The ends were cut back, 1 base at V and 9 bases at J, with 15 bases in the middle. The CDR3 extends over 14 amino acids. Germline V gives CDR1 SGHVS, CDR2 FQNEAQ. CDR3 sequence (DNA): TGTGCCAGCAGCTTAGAGGGTCTCCCCGGGGCCCAGTACTTC. It encodes CASSLEGLPGAQYF.